The TCR beta chain under discussion was sequenced for a study of regulatory T cells in long-lasting Graves disease. Sample time point: persistent/refractory GD, antithyroid drugs over 5 years with positive TRAb. Researchers made the TCR library from RNA that was extracted from PBMCs. Study-level results: Patients with persistent disease showed a bias toward TRBV28, TRBJ1-2 and TRBJ2-5.

Looked up from germline, CDR1 is ENHRY and CDR2 is SYGVKD. CDR3 length: 15 amino acids. V gave up 3 bases and J gave up 3 bases, with 15 bases separating them. Libraries of TCR beta came from iRepertoire HTBI primers plus Arm-PCR of CDR3 regions. TCRdb reprocessed the multiplex PCR reads with MiXCR, giving one entry per CDR3 protein. The sample lists around 400,000 distinct CDR3 sequences; around 20% were seen once. With regard to this clonotype: What it binds is not known.

The material was peripheral blood mononuclear cells (PBMCs), obtained when the disease was refractory, from a patient treated with antithyroid drugs. The V call is TRBV10-3, the J call TRBJ2-7; a possible D gene is TRBD2 (6 bases). This clonotype was sampled from a female donor with Graves disease. CDR3 DNA: TGTGCCATCAGTGATCGGCAGGAGGGCCTCTACGAGCAGTACTTC. Its translation is CAISDRQEGLYEQYF.